This T cell receptor (beta chain) was identified in a study of blood T cells in healthy people across ages. The V gene lost 2 bases and the J gene lost 1 base, with 14 bases spanning the gap. This CDR3 spans 15 amino acids. Germline CDR1 reads SQVTM; CDR2 reads ANQGSEA. This clonotype has a handful of counts. A J-beta primer mix and a sample-barcoded 5' primer were used in a second PCR of about 6 to 12 cycles. TCRdb re-analysed the 5' RACE reads in MiXCR, keeping a single row per CDR3 protein. The sample has more than 600,000 distinct CDR3 sequences; 20% to 25% are singletons. A further study also used this sample, focusing on T cells of mothers and their children.

The receptor's source is a boy younger than 18 in good health. Sequenced input: blood. The chain employs TRBV29-1 and TRBJ1-1; D unclear. The DNA for the CDR3 is TGCAGCGTTGAAACCCCTACCAGGCCGAACACTGAAGCTTTCTTT. It translates to CSVETPTRPNTEAFF. The full variable domain, rest sourced from reference TRBV29-1 and TRBJ1-1, is SAVISQKPSRDICQRGTSLTIQCQVDSQVTMMFWYRQQPGQSLTLIATANQGSEATYESGFVIDKFPISRPNLTFSTLTVSNMSPEDSSIYLCSVETPTRPNTEAFFGQGTRLTVV.